Listed here are 30 T cell receptor beta chains from one sample, sequenced in a study of CD8 T cells in Susac syndrome. Reverse transcription used about 0.45 to 1 ug RNA and random hexamers. TCRdb analysed the immunoSEQ multiplex PCR reads with MiXCR anew, one entry per CDR3 protein. This table holds approximately 190,000 distinct CDR3 sequences, approximately 95% found once. Sequencing was done on a sample of CD8+ T cells from PBMCs. Receptors were obtained from a human donor with Susac syndrome.

The chain carries TRBV9 and TRBJ1-3; D call uncertain. This CDR3 contains 15 residues. V was cut by 0 bases and J by 0 bases, with 7 bases left in between. From germline, CDR1 is SGDLS and CDR2 YYNGEE. The CDR3 DNA sequence: TGTGCCAGCAGCGTAGAAGGTCACTCTGGAAACACCATATATTTT. Protein: CASSVEGHSGNTIYF.

The chain is built from TRBV28 and TRBJ1-6; 7 nucleotides match TRBD1. The CDR3 extends over 14 amino acids. Trimming at V came to 5 bases and at J to 5 bases, leaving 3 bases not matched to a gene. CDR1 and CDR2 (germline): MDHEN, SYDVKM. CDR3 loop: CASSPGQNNSPLHF. The CDR3, as DNA: TGTGCCAGCAGTCCGGGACAGAATAATTCACCCCTCCACTTT.

The gene calls are TRBV28 and TRBJ1-1; D not resolved. The germline gives CDR1 MDHEN, CDR2 SYDVKM. Between the trimmed V and J ends, which lost 2 bases and 8 bases, there was a span of 12 bases. This CDR3 contains 13 residues. CDR3 in DNA: TGTGCCAGCAGTTTAGGGTCGCTACGAGAAGCTTTCTTT. Its protein is CASSLGSLREAFF.

The rearrangement links TRBV21-1 to TRBJ2-7; the table's D gene call, TRBD1, was not cross checked with the DNA. TRBV21-1 is described as a pseudogene. The CDR3 spans 15 residues. The DNA for the CDR3 is TGTGCCAGCAGCCCTCCGGGAGGGGGCGGGTACGAGCAGTACTTC. This sequence encodes CASSPPGGGGYEQYF.

The rearrangement links TRBV7-9 to TRBJ2-2, with unresolved D. The V end lost 4 bases, the J end lost 7 bases, and 7 bases lay between the germline ends. There are 12 residues in the CDR3. Germline-derived CDR1 and CDR2 are SEHNR and FQNEAQ (reference sequence). The CDR3 DNA sequence: TGTGCCAGCAGCTCAACCCTCGGGGAGCTGTTTTTT. Its translation is CASSSTLGELFF.

The chain couples TRBV25-1 to TRBJ2-3, with D possibly being TRBD2 (6 bases). From germline, CDR1 is MGHDK and CDR2 SYGVNS. The CDR3 is made up of 15 amino acids. V lost 3 bases and J 3 bases, leaving 13 bases between the germline ends. This CDR3 is CASSEGLLGTDTQYF. The CDR3, as DNA: TGTGCCAGCAGTGAGGGACTGCTAGGGACAGATACGCAGTATTTT. The full variable domain, with the rest looked up from reference TRBV25-1 and TRBJ2-3, is EADIYQTPRYLVIGTGKKITLECSQTMGHDKMYWYQQDPGMELHLIHYSYGVNSTEKGDLSSESTVSRIRTEHFPLTLESARPSHTSQYLCASSEGLLGTDTQYFGPGTRLTVL.

The gene calls are TRBV3-1 and TRBJ2-7; 12 positions match TRBD2. Germline assignment: CDR1 LGHDT and CDR2 YNNKEL (reference sequence). This CDR3 has 16 residues. V trimming: 0 bases; J trimming: 6 bases; junction bases outside the gene matches: 6. Written as DNA, the CDR3 is TGTGCCAGCAGCCAAGAGGCTAGCGGGAGGGCCTTCGAGCAGTACTTC. This sequence encodes CASSQEASGRAFEQYF.

This chain links TRBV11-2 with TRBJ2-1; 7 nucleotides match TRBD1. The CDR3 consists of 16 residues. After removal of 1 base from V and 1 base from J, the junction contained 4 bases not matched to a gene. Germline V gene lookup returns CDR1 SGHAT and CDR2 FQNNGV. Here the CDR3 reads CASSLVLTGSYNEQFF. DNA of the CDR3: TGTGCCAGCAGCTTAGTTCTGACAGGGTCCTACAATGAGCAGTTCTTC.

The chain is built from TRBV28 and TRBJ2-6; tentative D call: TRBD2 (6 bases). V was trimmed by 6 bases and J by 4 bases, leaving 10 bases between them. Germline V CDR1 and CDR2: MDHEN, SYDVKM. This CDR3 has 14 residues. The CDR3 nucleotides are TGTGCCAGCAGGGGGGGTGCGGGGGCCAACGTCCTGACTTTC. Protein product: CASRGGAGANVLTF. The entire variable domain, with the rest obtained from reference TRBV28 and TRBJ2-6, is as follows: DVKVTQSSRYLVKRTGEKVFLECVQDMDHENMFWYRQDPGLGLRLIYFSYDVKMKEKGDIPEGYSVSREKKERFSLILESASTNQTSMYLCASRGGAGANVLTFGAGSRLTVL.

The sample holds one count of this clonotype. V is TRBV5-1 and J is TRBJ1-6; D uncertain. The CDR3 loop spans 19 amino acids. Trimming stripped 0 bases from V and 6 bases from J, with 22 bases between. Germline values: CDR1 SGHRS, CDR2 YFSETQ. The DNA for the CDR3 is TGCGCCAGCAGCTTGGAGGTAATGGATAGGTCCGACCGTAATTCACCCCTCCACTTT. It is translated as CASSLEVMDRSDRNSPLHF.

The chain employs TRBV5-6 and TRBJ2-7; D may be TRBD1 (5 bases). Germline lookup yields CDR1 SGHDT and CDR2 YYEEEE. V lost 2 bases and J 2 bases, leaving 8 bases between the germline ends. This CDR3 spans 13 amino acids. The CDR3 DNA is TGTGCCAGCAGCTTCGACAGCCCCTACGAGCAGTACTTC. Translation: CASSFDSPYEQYF.

This chain connects TRBV7-9 to TRBJ2-7; 7 bases align to TRBD1. V trimming: 1 base; J trimming: 2 bases; junction bases outside the gene matches: 2. Germline loops: CDR1 SEHNR, CDR2 FQNEAQ (reference sequence). CDR3 length: 14 residues. The CDR3: CASSLVGQAYEQYF. The CDR3 DNA sequence: TGTGCCAGCAGCTTAGTCGGACAGGCCTACGAGCAGTACTTC.

This clonotype was counted a single time. V gene TRBV25-1 combines with J gene TRBJ2-2, with D possibly matching TRBD1 (6 bases). With 8 bases removed from V and 8 bases from J, the gap between germline ends came to 12 bases. The CDR3 runs to 12 residues. The germline CDR1 and CDR2 sequences are MGHDK and SYGVNS. The DNA of the CDR3 is TGTGCCAGCGTTTCAGGGGATGGGGAGCTGTTTTTT. It yields the protein CASVSGDGELFF.

This clonotype was counted once. CDR3: CASSLVRDKATNEKLFF. The CDR3, as DNA: TGTGCCAGCAGCTTGGTACGGGACAAAGCAACTAATGAAAAACTGTTTTTT. The rearrangement links TRBV5-6 to TRBJ1-4; tentatively, D is TRBD1 (6 bases). From germline, CDR1 is SGHDT and CDR2 YYEEEE. There are 17 residues in the CDR3. Trimming shortened V by 0 bases and J by 0 bases, and 12 bases separated the two germline ends.

The rearrangement uses TRBV25-1 and TRBJ1-1, with a tentative D call TRBD1 (5 bases). V was shortened by 8 bases and J by 1 base, with 11 bases between the two germline ends. CDR3 length: 13 amino acids. Per the germline V gene, CDR1 is MGHDK and CDR2 is SYGVNS. The CDR3 region is CASGGFSNTEAFF. In DNA, the CDR3 is TGTGCCAGCGGGGGATTCTCGAACACTGAAGCTTTCTTT.

The sample holds one count of this clonotype. V usage is TRBV20-1 and J usage is TRBJ2-7; D assignment may be TRBD1 or TRBD2 (5 bases each). V was cut by 6 bases and J by 2 bases, with 23 bases left in between. CDR3 length equals 16 residues. Germline values: CDR1 DFQATT, CDR2 SNEGSKA (reference sequence). This CDR3 reads CSAPPNRDAEAYEQYF. The CDR3 DNA reads TGCAGTGCGCCACCAAACCGGGACGCCGAGGCCTACGAGCAGTACTTC.

The chain couples TRBV6-2 or TRBV6-3 to TRBJ2-3, with TRBD2 matching 7 bases. Unmatched junction bases numbered 8, after V lost 1 base and J lost 1 base. CDR1 and CDR2 from the germline V gene are MNHEY and SVGEGT. The CDR3 has 17 residues. CDR3 nucleotides: TGTGCCAGCAGTTACTTCATGGCGGGAGCCGGCACAGATACGCAGTATTTT. Its translation: CASSYFMAGAGTDTQYF.

The chain uses TRBV4-1 and TRBJ2-1, with 7 bases matching TRBD2. The germline V gene encodes CDR1 MGHRA and CDR2 YSYEKL. The trim removed 1 base at V and 8 bases at J, leaving 14 bases unmatched. The CDR3 is 17 residues long. This CDR3 reads CASSQGGGSVFRHEQFF. The CDR3 nucleotides are TGCGCCAGCAGCCAAGGGGGAGGGAGTGTCTTTCGGCATGAGCAGTTCTTC.

J is TRBJ2-1 and V is TRBV9, with D perhaps assigned TRBD1 or TRBD2 (5 bases each). Germline-derived CDR1 and CDR2 are SGDLS and YYNGEE. The length of the CDR3 is 16 residues. The V end lost 3 bases, the J end lost 4 bases, and 17 bases lay between the germline ends. This chain's CDR3 is CASSEQGTNNYNEQFF. The CDR3 coding sequence is TGTGCCAGCAGCGAGCAAGGGACCAATAATTACAATGAGCAGTTCTTC.

This clonotype was found once. The chain employs TRBV4-1 and TRBJ2-1, with a tentative D call TRBD2 (6 bases). The CDR3 runs to 15 residues. In germline, CDR1 is MGHRA, CDR2 YSYEKL. Trimming pared 4 bases from V and 5 bases from J, leaving 15 bases between. The CDR3 DNA reads as TGCGCCAGCAGCCCGTGGCGGGAAGGTCACAATGAGCAGTTCTTC. It is translated as CASSPWREGHNEQFF.

The J gene is TRBJ2-5, the V gene TRBV6-5; tentative D call: TRBD1 (5 bases). Trimming left V 6 bases short and J 6 bases short, with 11 bases between. Germline assignment: CDR1 MNHEY and CDR2 SVGAGI. CDR3 size: 12 residues. The CDR3 is CASSREDKTQYF. As DNA, the CDR3 is TGTGCCAGCAGCCGAGAGGACAAGACCCAGTACTTC.

The V and J genes are TRBV6-2 or TRBV6-3 and TRBJ2-1, with TRBD1 as a possible D gene (5 bases). The CDR3 has 13 residues. The V gene lost 1 base and the J gene lost 8 bases, with 9 bases spanning the gap. The germline V gene encodes CDR1 MNHEY and CDR2 SVGEGT. The DNA for the CDR3 is TGTGCCAGCAGTTACTTACAGGAGCATGAGCAGTTCTTC. Translated: CASSYLQEHEQFF.

The rearrangement joins TRBV20-1 to TRBJ1-5; D possibly corresponds to TRBD1 (6 bases). The CDR3 is 13 amino acids. Germline CDR1 and CDR2: DFQATT and SNEGSKA (reference sequence). V was shortened by 6 bases and J by 6 bases, with 15 bases between the two germline ends. The CDR3 DNA sequence: TGCAGTGCGGGACCAGGGGTAAGTCAGCCCCAGCATTTT. Translating gives CSAGPGVSQPQHF.

The rearrangement uses TRBV29-1 and TRBJ2-4; 10 bases are shared with TRBD1. This CDR3 comprises 17 residues. V dropped 0 bases and J dropped 5; count of bases not matched to a gene: 10. Germline CDR1 is SQVTM and CDR2 is ANQGSEA. CDR3 sequence: CSVEDFAGQGLQNIQYF. The CDR3 DNA reads as TGCAGCGTTGAAGATTTCGCGGGACAGGGGCTCCAAAACATTCAGTACTTC.

The rearrangement joins TRBV10-1 to TRBJ2-5; tentative D call: TRBD2 (6 bases). CDR1 and CDR2 (germline): WNHNN, SYGVQD (reference sequence). CDR3 length equals 15 residues. V was shortened by 3 bases and J by 3 bases, with 14 bases between the two germline ends. CDR3 nucleotide sequence: TGCGCCAGCAGTGATCGAGGTAGCGGCAAAGAGACCCAGTACTTC. Its protein product is CASSDRGSGKETQYF.

The chain couples TRBV30 to TRBJ2-1, with a possible D match to TRBD2 (5 bases). The CDR3 sequence is 14 residues long. From germline, CDR1 is GTSNPN and CDR2 SVGIG (reference sequence). V lost 3 bases and J 8 bases, leaving 17 bases between the germline ends. The CDR3 reads CAWRVGAGNDEQFF. For the CDR3, the DNA is TGTGCCTGGAGGGTAGGCGCGGGTAACGATGAGCAGTTCTTC.

V gene TRBV20-1 combines with J gene TRBJ1-4; possibly TRBD1 for D (5 bases). Looked up from germline, CDR1 is DFQATT and CDR2 is SNEGSKA (reference sequence). CDR3 size: 15 residues. V shed 0 bases and J shed 4 bases, with 12 bases lying between them. CDR3 bases: TGCAGTGCTAGAGAGACAGTCGCTATTAATGAAAAACTGTTTTTT. It codes for CSARETVAINEKLFF.

This chain joins TRBV6-5 and TRBJ1-1; TRBD1 agrees at 7 bases. Per the germline V gene, CDR1 is MNHEY and CDR2 is SVGAGI. Germline trimming cut 7 bases from V and 4 bases from J; bases unmatched to any gene: 3. The CDR3 loop spans 12 amino acids. The CDR3 nucleotides read TGTGCCAGCACCCGACAGGGCACTGAAGCTTTCTTT. It is translated as CASTRQGTEAFF.

The CDR3 DNA reads TGTGCCACCAGCAGATTACAGGGGGCAGGCTACACCTTC. Translating it yields CATSRLQGAGYTF. The J gene is TRBJ1-2, the V gene TRBV15; TRBD1 agrees at 9 bases. CDR3 length: 13 residues. Germline CDR1 LNHNV, CDR2 YYDKDF (reference sequence). V was pared by 2 bases and J by 8 bases, with 3 bases of the junction left unmatched.

This clonotype was observed a single time. The chain has TRBV7-8 and TRBJ2-2, with 14 bases fitting TRBD2. J was trimmed by 1 base and V by 5 bases; bases with no gene match: 6. Germline V gives CDR1 SGHVS, CDR2 FQNEAQ. The CDR3 extends over 18 amino acids. DNA of the CDR3: TGTGCCAGCAGCCCCGGGACTAGCGGGGGTCTGAACACCGGGGAGCTGTTTTTT. It specifies CASSPGTSGGLNTGELFF. Full variable domain (missing parts from reference TRBV7-8 and TRBJ2-2): GAGVSQSPRYKVAKRGQDVALRCDPISGHVSLFWYQQALGQGPEFLTYFQNEAQLDKSGLPSDRFFAERPEGSVSTLKIQRTQQEDSAVYLCASSPGTSGGLNTGELFFGEGSRLTVL.